One and the same sample provided the 26 T cell receptor beta chains below, sequenced in a study of technical replicates of blood from a few donors. Libraries were prepared by immunoSEQ multiplex PCR; TCRdb keeps only in-frame clonotypes and omits some of them. There are about 60,000 clones in the sample; around 86% occur only once, and under 6.5% lies in the top ten. Sample: PBMCs. The receptors were sampled from a human donor in good health. Some clones in this sample may be carry-over from other donors' samples.

The rearrangement links TRBV30 to TRBJ2-7; tentatively, D is TRBD2 (6 bases). The CDR3 is 12 residues long. V was cut by 1 base and J by 4 bases, with 8 bases left in between. Germline V gene data show CDR1 as GTSNPN and CDR2 as SVGIG (reference sequence). The DNA of the CDR3 is TGTGCCTGGAGTGGGGAGGTTTACGAGCAGTACTTC. Residues: CAWSGEVYEQYF. Drawing the rest from reference TRBV30 and TRBJ2-7, the complete variable domain is SQTIHQWPATLVQPVGSPLSLECTVEGTSNPNLYWYRQAAGRGLQLLFYSVGIGQISSEVPQNLSASRPQDRQFILSSKKLLLSDSGFYLCAWSGEVYEQYFGPGTRLTVT.

V is TRBV15 and J is TRBJ1-1; TRBD1 aligns across 8 bases. The CDR3 is made up of 13 amino acids. Germline V gene sequence: CDR1 LNHNV, CDR2 YYDKDF (reference sequence). With V trimmed by 9 bases and J by 7 bases, 10 bases remained unmatched. The CDR3 DNA reads as TGTGCCACGGCCGGCCAGGGGGCATTTGAAGCTTTCTTT. This gives the protein CATAGQGAFEAFF.

In this sample, this clone turned up once. The rearrangement links TRBV7-8 to TRBJ1-1; TRBD1 matches at 10 bases. V was pared by 5 bases and J by 10 bases, with 10 bases of the junction left unmatched. The CDR3 runs to 14 residues. The germline gives CDR1 SGHVS, CDR2 FQNEAQ. CDR3 protein: CASSEDRGPLPAFF. As DNA, the CDR3 is TGTGCCAGCAGCGAAGACAGGGGGCCCTTACCAGCTTTCTTT.

The chain recombines TRBV2 with TRBJ2-2; D might be TRBD2 (6 bases). Trimming removed 7 bases from V and 3 bases from J, with 12 bases in between. Germline V lookup: CDR1 SNHLY, CDR2 FYNNEI. The CDR3 runs 14 residues. In DNA form, the CDR3 reads TGTGCCAGCACGACACTAGCCCACACCGGGGAGCTGTTTTTT. It translates to CASTTLAHTGELFF.

The chain uses TRBV6-1 and TRBJ1-5, with D perhaps matching TRBD1 (5 bases). Trimming pared 5 bases from V and 0 bases from J, leaving 11 bases between. This CDR3 has 15 amino acids. Germline V lookup: CDR1 MNHNS, CDR2 SASEGT. CDR3: CASSLFRDSNQPQHF. The CDR3 nucleotides read TGTGCCAGCAGTCTTTTCAGGGATAGCAATCAGCCCCAGCATTTT.

This clone was detected only once. The chain couples TRBV19 to TRBJ1-2, with D possibly being TRBD1 (5 bases). V dropped 1 base and J dropped 8 bases, with 11 bases sitting between them. CDR1 and CDR2 (germline): LNHDA, SQIVND (reference sequence). CDR3 size: 13 residues. CDR3 in amino acids: CASSIGGGKGYTF. The CDR3, as DNA: TGTGCCAGTAGTATAGGCGGGGGAAAAGGCTACACCTTC.

The chain recombines TRBV25-1 with TRBJ2-3; no reliable D call. V was cut by 3 bases and J by 0 bases, with 16 bases left in between. CDR3 length equals 17 residues. The V gene's germline CDR1 is MGHDK and CDR2 SYGVNS. CDR3 nucleotides: TGTGCCAGCAGTGACACCTATTCTCACCCTAGCACAGATACGCAGTATTTT. Protein product: CASSDTYSHPSTDTQYF.

This clone appeared a single time. This sequence joins TRBV6-1 and TRBJ2-5; 8 nucleotides align to TRBD2. The CDR3 has 14 amino acids. Germline assignment: CDR1 MNHNS and CDR2 SASEGT. J gave up 3 bases and V 4 bases, and 4 bases lay outside the gene matches. Written as DNA, the CDR3 is TGTGCCAGCAGTGCAGAGCGGGGGAAAGAGACCCAGTACTTC. Protein: CASSAERGKETQYF.

This rearrangement joins TRBV7-9 to TRBJ2-3, with 9 positions matching TRBD2. From germline, CDR1 is SEHNR and CDR2 FQNEAQ (reference sequence). The CDR3 runs 19 residues. V gave up 2 bases and J gave up 2 bases; unmatched junction bases: 14. For the CDR3, the DNA is TGTGCCAGCAGCTTAAGGGACCGATTTAGCGGGAGTCCCACAGATACGCAGTATTTT. As protein: CASSLRDRFSGSPTDTQYF.

This sequence joins TRBV7-9 and TRBJ2-2; maybe TRBD1 (5 bases). V gave up 6 bases and J gave up 4 bases, with 12 bases separating them. The germline V gene has CDR1 SEHNR and CDR2 FQNEAQ (reference sequence). CDR3 length equals 14 residues. The CDR3 nucleotides are TGTGCCAGCAGAGTCAATCAGGGCACCGGGGAGCTGTTTTTT. Residues: CASRVNQGTGELFF.

The chain couples TRBV18 to TRBJ2-2; D might be TRBD1 (6 bases). This CDR3 is 15 amino acids long. The V and J ends lost 10 bases and 2 bases respectively, with 17 bases between them. The germline CDR1 and CDR2 sequences are KGHSH and LQKENI. The CDR3 nucleotides read TGTGCCACGACAGGCCAACTGGGTAACACCGGGGAGCTGTTTTTT. Protein product: CATTGQLGNTGELFF.

The V gene is TRBV7-7, the J gene TRBJ2-3, with D uncertain. The germline CDR1 and CDR2 sequences are SSHAT and FNYEAQ (reference sequence). The length of the CDR3 is 15 residues. Trimming stripped 7 bases from V and 0 bases from J, with 14 bases between. The CDR3 protein is CASMYHEASTDTQYF. DNA of the CDR3: TGTGCCAGCATGTACCACGAGGCTAGCACAGATACGCAGTATTTT.

The gene calls are TRBV30 and TRBJ2-5; 11 positions match TRBD2. The J segment lost 4 bases and the V segment lost 2 bases, leaving 3 bases of the junction unmatched. The CDR3 consists of 14 residues. CDR1 is GTSNPN, CDR2 SVGIG, per germline (reference sequence). The CDR3 nucleotides are TGTGCCTGGAGTCTGCTAGCGGGAGGAGAGACCCAGTACTTC. Protein product: CAWSLLAGGETQYF.

This clone appeared a few times. The chain is built from TRBV18 and TRBJ1-5; D call uncertain. The CDR3 runs 15 residues. V lost 3 bases, J lost 2 bases, and 11 bases lay in between. CDR1 is KGHSH and CDR2 is LQKENI in the germline V gene. The CDR3 DNA sequence: TGTGCCAGCTCACCGGATAGTGGAGGCAATCAGCCCCAGCATTTT. Translated, it gives CASSPDSGGNQPQHF.

The rearrangement links TRBV5-6 to TRBJ2-7, with 15 bases lining up with TRBD2. Losses at the gene ends were 3 bases for V and 7 bases for J; bases not matched to a gene: 11. CDR1 and CDR2 from the germline V gene are SGHDT and YYEEEE. This CDR3 comprises 17 residues. This CDR3 reads CASSSLQGLAGGGEQYF. The CDR3 DNA reads as TGTGCCAGCAGCTCGCTTCAGGGACTAGCGGGAGGTGGGGAGCAGTACTTC.

The chain uses TRBV6-6 and TRBJ1-6; TRBD1 matches at 8 bases. The CDR3 length is 14 residues. The V segment lost 4 bases and the J segment 8 bases; nucleotides outside the gene matches: 4. From germline, CDR1 is MNHNY and CDR2 SVGAGI (reference sequence). DNA for the CDR3: TGTGCCAGCAGTTTACAGACAGGGGATTCACCCCTCCACTTT. Protein sequence: CASSLQTGDSPLHF.

The rearrangement uses TRBV4-1 and TRBJ1-4; D is unclear. CDR3 length: 15 residues. Germline V gives CDR1 MGHRA, CDR2 YSYEKL. V gave up 2 bases and J gave up 5 bases, with 12 bases separating them. CDR3 sequence: CASSQTPGGNEKLFF. The CDR3 DNA sequence: TGCGCCAGCAGCCAAACCCCGGGCGGGAATGAAAAACTGTTTTTT.

This rearrangement joins TRBV4-1 to TRBJ2-7; TRBD2 might be the D (5 bases). CDR1 MGHRA and CDR2 YSYEKL come from the germline V gene. V lost 1 base to trimming and J lost 3 bases, with 19 bases between them. This CDR3 has 17 amino acids. CDR3 in DNA: TGCGCCAGCAGCCAAGGAATTAGCGAGGGAAACCTCTACGAGCAGTACTTC. This encodes CASSQGISEGNLYEQYF.

This clone came up a few times. The gene calls are TRBV2 and TRBJ1-5, with D possibly being TRBD1 (5 bases). The germline V gene encodes CDR1 SNHLY and CDR2 FYNNEI. This CDR3 contains 12 residues. V was clipped by 7 bases and J by 5 bases, with 9 bases between them. CDR3 coding DNA: TGTGCCAGCACGGGCAGGGATCAGCCCCAGCATTTT. The encoded protein is CASTGRDQPQHF.

The chain employs TRBV29-1 and TRBJ1-1, with D unclear. The CDR3 spans 12 residues. In germline, CDR1 is SQVTM, CDR2 ANQGSEA. V lost 3 bases, J lost 1 base, and 6 bases lay in between. CDR3 in amino acids: CSVEHRNTEAFF. Written as DNA, the CDR3 is TGCAGCGTTGAGCACAGGAACACTGAAGCTTTCTTT.

This chain links TRBV7-8 with TRBJ2-1; TRBD1 aligns across 8 bases. CDR1 is SGHVS and CDR2 is FQNEAQ in the germline V gene. Unmatched junction bases numbered 5, after V lost 2 bases and J lost 8 bases. The CDR3 extends over 14 amino acids. The CDR3 loop reads CASSLFAGGYEQFF. In DNA, the CDR3 is TGTGCCAGCAGCTTATTCGCAGGGGGCTATGAGCAGTTCTTC.

This clone was picked up one time. This chain connects TRBV6-1 to TRBJ1-2; D gene ambiguous. There are 12 residues in the CDR3. Deletions cut 0 bases from V and 7 bases from J, with 6 bases between. Looked up from germline, CDR1 is MNHNS and CDR2 is SASEGT. This CDR3 reads CASSEARGGYTF. The CDR3 region has the DNA TGTGCCAGCAGTGAAGCGCGGGGTGGCTACACCTTC.

The chain carries TRBV27 and TRBJ1-2, with TRBD1 matching 8 bases. From germline, CDR1 is MNHEY and CDR2 SMNVEV (reference sequence). Trimming removed 4 bases from V and 5 bases from J; junction bases left unmatched: 12. This CDR3 has 16 amino acids. CDR3 coding DNA: TGTGCCAGCAGTTCATGGACAGGGATTGGTGTTTATGGCTACACCTTC. This encodes CASSSWTGIGVYGYTF.

This chain links TRBV7-9 with TRBJ2-5, with TRBD1 as a possible D gene (6 bases). This CDR3 contains 13 residues. Germline V CDR1 and CDR2: SEHNR, FQNEAQ (reference sequence). The V end lost 1 base, the J end lost 5 bases, and 8 bases lay between the germline ends. The CDR3 reads CASSLDRAETQYF. CDR3 nucleotide sequence: TGTGCCAGCAGCTTAGACAGGGCGGAGACCCAGTACTTC.

The CDR3 here is CAWRPGQGLSLHF. The CDR3, as DNA: TGTGCCTGGAGACCGGGACAGGGTCTTTCCCTCCACTTT. The V and J genes are TRBV30 and TRBJ1-6, with 9 bases fitting TRBD1. Per the germline V gene, CDR1 is GTSNPN and CDR2 is SVGIG (reference sequence). Germline trimming cut 3 bases from V and 14 bases from J; bases unmatched to any gene: 8. This CDR3 spans 13 amino acids.

The V call is TRBV4-2, the J call TRBJ2-3, with 8 bases that match TRBD2. The CDR3 is 16 amino acids. Germline V CDR1 and CDR2: LGHNA, YNFKEQ. V shed 3 bases, J shed 2 bases, and the junction held 7 bases outside the gene matches. The CDR3: CASSQKLAALTDTQYF. The CDR3 region has the DNA TGTGCCAGCAGCCAGAAACTAGCGGCTCTCACAGATACGCAGTATTTT.